This is a list of T cell receptor beta chains from one sample in a study of T-cell reconstitution after alpha-beta-depleted transplantation in children. TCRdb independently ran MiXCR on the PCR reads; one entry per CDR3 protein. The sample includes 300,000 to 350,000 distinct CDR3 sequences, approximately 23% of them seen just once. The sample was PBMCs, mostly from graft donor cells, taken 180 days after TCRalphabeta/CD19-depleted stem cell transplant. The receptors shown here come from a male patient between 5 and 17 years old who had a stem cell transplant for acute lymphoblastic leukemia, so the T cells may come from the graft donor. The CDR3 runs from the conserved cysteine through the conserved F or W. The D gene is left open where the match is weak. Rows may omit the clone size; those that give it use once, few, many or a size class.

j_call v_call d_call clone_size cdr3_nt cdr3_aa
TRBJ2-3 TRBV28 TRBD2 few TGTGCCAGCAGTCTCGGGACTACTTTTAGCACAGATACGCAGTATTTT CASSLGTTFSTDTQYF
TRBJ2-7 TRBV20-1 . . TGCAGTGCAACGGGACACTCCTACGAGCAGTACTTC CSATGHSYEQYF
TRBJ2-7 TRBV20-1 TRBD2 few TGCAGTGCTAGAGATGGGGTAGCGGGAGATGGAGAGCAGTACTTC CSARDGVAGDGEQYF
TRBJ2-2 TRBV28 . few TGTGCCAGCAGTTTATTACGCGCGGAGCTGTTTTTT CASSLLRAELFF
TRBJ1-3 TRBV10-2 TRBD1 few TGCGCCAGCAGTGACAGACAGGGGAAAGGAAACACCATATATTTT CASSDRQGKGNTIYF
TRBJ2-2 TRBV12-3/TRBV12-4 TRBD1 . TGTGCCAGCAGTTTAACGGGACAGGGACCCGGGGAGCTGTTTTTT CASSLTGQGPGELFF
TRBJ1-2 TRBV7-9 . few TGTGCCAGCAGCCTTTACCGAGGGGAATATGGCTACACCTTC CASSLYRGEYGYTF
TRBJ2-4 TRBV7-2 . few TGTGCCAGCAGCTTGTTTTCAACCAAAAACATTCAGTACTTC CASSLFSTKNIQYF
TRBJ1-1 TRBV5-1 . . TGCGCCAGCAGCCCGAGGACCACTACGAACACTGAAGCTTTCTTT CASSPRTTTNTEAFF
TRBJ2-7 TRBV5-1 . few TGCGCCAGCAGCTTTGGGGACTACGAGCAGTACTTC CASSFGDYEQYF
TRBJ1-1 TRBV29-1 . few TGCAGCGTCCAGACGGCGAACACTGAAGCTTTCTTT CSVQTANTEAFF
TRBJ2-1 TRBV7-2 . . TGTGCCAGCTGTACCAACTTCTTTGCCTACAATGAGCAGTTCTTC CASCTNFFAYNEQFF
TRBJ2-7 TRBV5-1 TRBD2 few TGCGCCAGCAGCAACCCTTCAGCGGGGGCCTACGAGCAGTACTTC CASSNPSAGAYEQYF
TRBJ2-7 TRBV5-1 . few TGCGCCAGCAGCTTGAACTCCTACTCCTACGAGCAGTACTTC CASSLNSYSYEQYF
TRBJ1-2 TRBV5-5 TRBD1 . TGTGCCAGCAGGCCCGCGGGGACAGGGGAGTTGTATGGCTACACCTTC CASRPAGTGELYGYTF
TRBJ1-4 TRBV12-3/TRBV12-4 . . TGTGCCAGCAGTTCCCCTGATCCAGTTGCAACTAATGAAAAACTGTTTTTT CASSSPDPVATNEKLFF
TRBJ1-4 TRBV4-2 TRBD1 few TGTGCCAGCAGCCTCCGGGACAGGGGAATTAATGAAAAACTGTTTTTT CASSLRDRGINEKLFF
TRBJ1-5 TRBV20-1 . . TGCAGTGCTAAAAAGAGATATAGCAATCAGCCCCAGCATTTT CSAKKRYSNQPQHF
TRBJ1-5 TRBV5-1 TRBD1 . TGCGCCAGCAGACAGGGGGGGCCCAATCAGCCCCAGCATTTT CASRQGGPNQPQHF
TRBJ2-7 TRBV9 . . TGTGCCAGCAGCGTAGGGTCGGGGACGGCCTCCTACGAGCAGTACTTC CASSVGSGTASYEQYF
TRBJ1-1 TRBV20-1 . . TGCAGTGCCCCCGGCCTGGGGACTGAAGCTTTCTTT CSAPGLGTEAFF
TRBJ2-5 TRBV9 TRBD2 once TGTGCCAGCAGCGTAGGGCTAGCGGGAGGACTGGAGACCCAGTACTTC CASSVGLAGGLETQYF
TRBJ2-3 TRBV7-9 TRBD2 . TGTGCCAGCAGCCTACTAGCGGGAGCCGATACGCAGTATTTT CASSLLAGADTQYF
TRBJ1-4 TRBV7-2 . . TGTGCCAGCAGCGACCGTAGTAATGAAAAACTGTTTTTT CASSDRSNEKLFF
TRBJ2-5 TRBV12-3/TRBV12-4 TRBD1 few TGTGCCAGCAGTTATGAGAGGGGGACAGGCAAGTGGGCCTTGGAGACCCAGTACTTC CASSYERGTGKWALETQYF
TRBJ1-4 TRBV20-1 . . TGCAGTGCTAGAACCCCGGGGAGGGGTCGAGAAAAACTGTTTTTT CSARTPGRGREKLFF
TRBJ2-7 TRBV12-3/TRBV12-4 TRBD2 . TGTGCCAGCAGTTGGGCTAGCGGGAGCTCCGAGCAGTACTTC CASSWASGSSEQYF
TRBJ2-1 TRBV5-1 TRBD1 . TGCGCCAGCAGGCATCCACAGGGGAAGCAGTTCTTC CASRHPQGKQFF
TRBJ1-3 TRBV7-9 . few TGTGCCAGCACCCCTGGCGACCGAAGATACTCTGGAAACACCATATATTTT CASTPGDRRYSGNTIYF
TRBJ2-5 TRBV7-2 . once TGTGCCAGCAGCTTAGATTCCCGGGGGGAGACCCAGTACTTC CASSLDSRGETQYF
TRBJ1-5 TRBV5-1 TRBD1 few TGCGCCAGCAGCTTGGGGACAGGGGATCAGCCCCAGCATTTT CASSLGTGDQPQHF
TRBJ2-3 TRBV4-1 . . TGCGCCAGCAGCTCTTCCCCTTTCACAGATACGCAGTATTTT CASSSSPFTDTQYF
TRBJ2-7 TRBV4-1 TRBD2 . TGCGCCAGCAGCCAAGCGTGGTTCCCAAGCGGGAGGCCCACCTACGAGCAGTACTTC CASSQAWFPSGRPTYEQYF
TRBJ2-1 TRBV29-1 . once TGCAGCGCTCGATCGACCGATTACAATGAGCAGTTCTTC CSARSTDYNEQFF
TRBJ2-1 TRBV24-1 TRBD2 few TGTGCCACCAGTGATTTGGCGCGGGGGGCCCGGGATGAGCAGTTCTTC CATSDLARGARDEQFF
TRBJ2-1 TRBV20-1 TRBD2 . TGCAGTGCTCTCCTTCCGGGACTAGCGGTTTACAATGAGCAGTTCTTC CSALLPGLAVYNEQFF
TRBJ1-1 TRBV5-1 TRBD1 few TGCGCCAGCAGCTTTGGGAATAACAGGGGTTCTGAAGCTTTCTTT CASSFGNNRGSEAFF
TRBJ2-2 TRBV6-1 TRBD1 . TGTGCCAGCAGAACATCGGGACAGGGAAGGAGGACGAACACCGGGGAGCTGTTTTTT CASRTSGQGRRTNTGELFF
TRBJ1-4 TRBV27 TRBD1 many TGTGCCAGCAGTTCGGGGACAGACCTAACTAATGAAAAACTGTTTTTT CASSSGTDLTNEKLFF
TRBJ2-7 TRBV6-1 . few TGTGCCAGCAGGACCGGCCTGGGAAAGGCCGAGCAGTACTTC CASRTGLGKAEQYF
TRBJ2-1 TRBV14 . . TGTGCCAGCAGCCCTTGGACTCTTGGGGAGCAGTTCTTC CASSPWTLGEQFF
TRBJ2-7 TRBV12-3/TRBV12-4 TRBD1 . TGTGCCAGCAGACCTGACAGGGGGCAGGGGAACTACGAGCAGTACTTC CASRPDRGQGNYEQYF
TRBJ2-5 TRBV18 . . TGTGCCAGCTCACGAAACAGGGCTGGGGGCCTCCAAGAGACCCAGTACTTC CASSRNRAGGLQETQYF
TRBJ2-1 TRBV27 . few TGTGCCAGCAGTTCCTACAGGGGACTCTCCTACAATGAGCAGTTCTTC CASSSYRGLSYNEQFF
TRBJ2-5 TRBV10-3 TRBD1 few TGTGCCATCAGTGAGCGGGGGGACAGGGTGACGGAGACCCAGTACTTC CAISERGDRVTETQYF
TRBJ2-5 TRBV12-3/TRBV12-4 . many TGTGCCAGCAGCCCAGGGTTTGAGACCCAGTACTTC CASSPGFETQYF